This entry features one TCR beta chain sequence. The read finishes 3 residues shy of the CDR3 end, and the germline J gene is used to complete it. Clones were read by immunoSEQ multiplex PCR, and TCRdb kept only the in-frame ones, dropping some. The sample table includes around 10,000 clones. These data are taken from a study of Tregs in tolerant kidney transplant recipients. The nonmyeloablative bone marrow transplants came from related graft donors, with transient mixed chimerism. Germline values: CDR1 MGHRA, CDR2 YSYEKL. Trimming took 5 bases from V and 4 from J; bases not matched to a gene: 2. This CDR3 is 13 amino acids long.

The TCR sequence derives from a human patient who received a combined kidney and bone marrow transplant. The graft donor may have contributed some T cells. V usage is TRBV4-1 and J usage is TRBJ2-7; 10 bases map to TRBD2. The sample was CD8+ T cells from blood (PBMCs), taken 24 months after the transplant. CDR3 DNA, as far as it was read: TGCGCCAGCAGCAGGGGACTAGCGTACGAG. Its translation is CASSRGLAYE. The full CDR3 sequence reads CASSRGLAYEQYF.